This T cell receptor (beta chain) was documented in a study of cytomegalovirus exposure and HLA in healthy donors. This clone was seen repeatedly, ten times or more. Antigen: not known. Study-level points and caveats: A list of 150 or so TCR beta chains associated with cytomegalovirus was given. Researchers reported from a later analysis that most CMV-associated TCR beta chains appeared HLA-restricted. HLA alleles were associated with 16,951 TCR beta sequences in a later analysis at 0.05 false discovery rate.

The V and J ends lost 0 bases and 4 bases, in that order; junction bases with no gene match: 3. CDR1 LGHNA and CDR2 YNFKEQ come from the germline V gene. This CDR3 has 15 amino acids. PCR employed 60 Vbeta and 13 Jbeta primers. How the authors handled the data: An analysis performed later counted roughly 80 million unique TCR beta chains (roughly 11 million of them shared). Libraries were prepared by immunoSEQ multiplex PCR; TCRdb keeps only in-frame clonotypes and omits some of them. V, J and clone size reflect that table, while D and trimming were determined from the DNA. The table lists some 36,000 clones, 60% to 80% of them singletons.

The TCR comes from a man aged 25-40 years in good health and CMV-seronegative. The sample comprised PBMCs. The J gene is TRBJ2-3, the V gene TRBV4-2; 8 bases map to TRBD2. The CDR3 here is CASSQDRGGADTQYF. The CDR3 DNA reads TGTGCCAGCAGCCAAGATCGGGGGGGCGCAGATACGCAGTATTTT.